Below, 25 T cell receptor beta chains from the same sample are listed, as sequenced in a study of blood T cells in healthy people across ages (dated by TCRdb to between 2015 and 2017). Libraries were made using 5' RACE. TCRdb shows the sequencer as Illumina HiSeq 2500. A second PCR of roughly 6 to 11 cycles was performed with a sample-barcoded 5' primer and a J-beta primer mix. TCRdb reworked the public reads: Q25 trimming with fastp, MiXCR clone assembly, productive beta chains retained. Identical CDR3 protein sequences are pooled into one entry, listed with their most common genes and DNA. The sample table shows roughly 640,000 distinct CDR3 sequences, and about 30% are seen once. 15% to 19% of the sample comes from the top ten. The sample taken for sequencing was blood. These receptor sequences come from a woman aged 80 or older in good health.

This clonotype has at least ten counts. This sequence joins TRBV6-6 and TRBJ2-7, with a tentative D call TRBD2 (5 bases). With 4 bases removed from V and 4 bases from J, the gap between germline ends came to 11 bases. The CDR3 has 13 amino acids. In germline, CDR1 is MNHNY, CDR2 SVGAGI (reference sequence). CDR3 in amino acids: CASSCLGGYEQYF. For the CDR3, the DNA is TGTGCCAGCAGTTGCCTCGGAGGATACGAGCAGTACTTC.

In regard to this clonotype: This clone may be a read error of a much larger clone one base away. This chain uses TRBV20-1 with TRBJ1-2; tentatively, D is TRBD1 (5 bases). CDR3 length equals 13 residues. The germline V and J ends were trimmed by 6 bases and 4 bases, with 15 bases remaining between them. Germline V gives CDR1 DFQATT, CDR2 SNEGSKA (reference sequence). CDR3 amino acids: CSAESGTIYGYTF. The DNA of the CDR3 is TGCAGTGCAGAGTCCGGGACGATCTATGGCTACACCTTC.

This clonotype was detected a few times. The chain carries TRBV20-1 and TRBJ1-2; the D is unclear. With 8 bases removed from V and 2 bases from J, the gap between germline ends came to 12 bases. CDR1 is DFQATT and CDR2 is SNEGSKA in the germline V gene (reference sequence). The CDR3 contains 12 residues. CDR3 DNA sequence: TGCAGTACCCTAGTGACAAACTATGGCTACACCTTC. This codes for CSTLVTNYGYTF.

The chain combines TRBV6-1 with TRBJ1-5; D may be TRBD1 (5 bases). Germline values: CDR1 MNHNS, CDR2 SASEGT. This CDR3 region has 17 residues. V lost 0 bases, J lost 1 base, and 13 bases lay in between. CDR3 amino acids: CASSEAPGVLSNQPQHF. The DNA of the CDR3 is TGTGCCAGCAGTGAAGCGCCGGGGGTCTTAAGCAATCAGCCCCAGCATTTT.

This clonotype was recorded at least ten times. The V call is TRBV12-5, the J call TRBJ2-1, with 11 bases identical to TRBD1. This CDR3 comprises 18 residues. Germline trimming cut 1 base from V and 4 bases from J; bases unmatched to any gene: 9. CDR1 and CDR2 from the germline V gene are LGHNT and FRNRAP. The CDR3 coding sequence is TGTGCTAGTGGTTTGGCCCGGGACAGGGGGATAAAGTACAATGAGCAGTTCTTC. Protein sequence: CASGLARDRGIKYNEQFF.

This chain connects TRBV7-9 to TRBJ2-5, with D possibly matching TRBD1 (5 bases). The CDR3 consists of 15 residues. Germline assignment: CDR1 SEHNR and CDR2 FQNEAQ (reference sequence). With 1 base removed from V and 11 bases from J, the gap between germline ends came to 20 bases. CDR3 sequence (DNA): TGTGCCAGCAGCTTAGGGCAGGGCCGCTGGGATGAGCAGTACTTC. Translation: CASSLGQGRWDEQYF.

This clonotype was found many times. V usage is TRBV5-1 and J usage is TRBJ2-7; 10 nucleotides line up with TRBD2. Germline CDR1 is SGHRS and CDR2 is YFSETQ. CDR3 size: 14 residues. V trimming: 3 bases; J trimming: 4 bases; junction bases outside the gene matches: 4. The CDR3 bases are TGCGCCAGCAGCTACGGGACTAGCGAATACGAGCAGTACTTC. It encodes CASSYGTSEYEQYF.

There are many counts of this clonotype. V and J are TRBV28 and TRBJ1-4, with a possible D match to TRBD1 (6 bases). Trimming stripped 6 bases from V and 3 bases from J, with 11 bases between. Germline V gene lookup returns CDR1 MDHEN and CDR2 SYDVKM. This CDR3 contains 14 residues. This chain's CDR3 is CASSEGGANEKLFF. The CDR3 coding sequence is TGTGCCAGCAGCGAGGGGGGGGCTAATGAAAAACTGTTTTTT.

The J gene is TRBJ2-1, the V gene TRBV24-1; 10 positions match TRBD1. Germline CDR1 reads KGHDR; CDR2 reads SFDVKD. Losses at the gene ends were 2 bases for V and 5 bases for J; bases not matched to a gene: 5. This CDR3 is 16 amino acids long. The CDR3 spells CATSDSGTGVHNEQFF. The CDR3 DNA reads TGTGCCACCAGTGATTCCGGGACAGGGGTCCACAATGAGCAGTTCTTC.

This clonotype occurred many times. The J gene is TRBJ2-7, the V gene TRBV6-1; no reliable D call. The CDR3 is made up of 12 amino acids. The germline CDR1 and CDR2 sequences are MNHNS and SASEGT. V lost 2 bases and J 2 bases, leaving 4 bases between the germline ends. The CDR3 spells CASSEQAYEQYF. Written as DNA, the CDR3 is TGTGCCAGCAGTGAACAGGCCTACGAGCAGTACTTC.

This clonotype was counted ten times or more. The gene calls are TRBV20-1 and TRBJ1-5, with D possibly TRBD1 on 6 matching bases. The CDR3 consists of 14 residues. Germline V gene data show CDR1 as DFQATT and CDR2 as SNEGSKA (reference sequence). Trimming took off 5 bases at V and 3 bases at J, with 14 bases between the two ends. Here the CDR3 reads CSAGPGGINQPQHF. The CDR3 DNA is TGCAGTGCTGGCCCCGGGGGCATCAATCAGCCCCAGCATTTT.

This clonotype was detected only a few times. Being one base from a much bigger clone, this may be a read error. The CDR3, as DNA: TGTGTCAGCAGTTCAAGGGGATATAATTCACCCCTCCACTTT. It specifies CVSSSRGYNSPLHF. The chain is built from TRBV7-2 and TRBJ1-6; D is possibly TRBD1 (5 bases). The germline V gene encodes CDR1 SGHTA and CDR2 FQGNSA. The CDR3 covers 14 residues.

This clonotype has just a few counts. The V call is TRBV2, the J call TRBJ1-1; D unclear. V lost 0 bases and J lost 0, with 5 bases in between. This CDR3 has 14 residues. Germline V lookup: CDR1 SNHLY, CDR2 FYNNEI. In DNA, the CDR3 is TGTGCCAGCAGTGAAGCACGGGTGAACACTGAAGCTTTCTTT. Translation: CASSEARVNTEAFF.

This clonotype was detected ten times or more. The chain employs TRBV20-1 and TRBJ2-1; 10 bases match TRBD2. Per the germline V gene, CDR1 is DFQATT and CDR2 is SNEGSKA (reference sequence). The CDR3 is 16 residues long. The V and J ends lost 0 bases and 7 bases, in that order; junction bases with no gene match: 9. The CDR3 spells CSARDFSAGGGNEQFF. CDR3 nucleotide sequence: TGCAGTGCTAGAGATTTTTCAGCGGGGGGGGGTAATGAGCAGTTCTTC.

A word on this clonotype: This may come from a read error, since a much larger clone is one base off. The genes are TRBV7-2 and TRBJ2-5; perhaps TRBD2 as D (5 bases). The closer fit of TRBJ2-7 to the DNA end suggests the J call may be wrong. CDR3 length: 12 amino acids. Per germline, CDR1 SGHTA and CDR2 FQGNSA. The CDR3 loop reads CAGSLAPSEQYF. In DNA, the CDR3 is TGTGCCGGCAGCTTAGCGCCAAGCGAGCAGTACTTC.

The V and J genes are TRBV19 and TRBJ2-2, with D perhaps matching TRBD1 (7 bases). The CDR3 extends over 18 amino acids. Between the trimmed V and J ends, which lost 7 bases and 7 bases, there was a span of 28 bases. Germline values: CDR1 LNHDA, CDR2 SQIVND (reference sequence). CDR3 residues: CASTLLPGQAPRGGELFF. In DNA form, the CDR3 reads TGTGCCAGTACCCTCCTCCCAGGACAGGCTCCGCGGGGCGGGGAGCTGTTTTTT.

The chain uses TRBV9 and TRBJ1-1; the match to TRBD1 covers 7 bases. Trimming removed 0 bases from V and 3 bases from J; junction bases left unmatched: 5. CDR3 length: 15 amino acids. Germline lookup yields CDR1 SGDLS and CDR2 YYNGEE. DNA for the CDR3: TGTGCCAGCAGCGTAGGTGGGGACAGCTACACTGAAGCTTTCTTT. It codes for CASSVGGDSYTEAFF.

This clonotype came up many times. This may stem from a read error, because a much larger clone lies one nucleotide away. The V gene is TRBV2, the J gene TRBJ2-5; weak D call: TRBD1 (6 bases). V dropped 4 bases and J dropped 11 bases, with 14 bases sitting between them. This CDR3 spans 12 amino acids. Per the germline V gene, CDR1 is SNHLY and CDR2 is FYNNEI. CDR3 loop: CASSVGANEQYF. CDR3 bases: TGTGCCAGCAGTGTGGGGGCCAATGAGCAGTACTTC.

This clonotype was counted only a few times. A read error may explain this, as a much larger clone is one base away. The chain employs TRBV20-1 and TRBJ2-3; the D call may be TRBD1 or TRBD2 (6 bases each). Per germline, CDR1 DFQATT and CDR2 SNEGSKA (reference sequence). This CDR3 has 12 residues. The V gene lost 6 bases and the J gene lost 4 bases, with 11 bases spanning the gap. CDR3: CSAVGGADTQYF. The CDR3 nucleotides are TGCAGTGCCGTGGGGGGCGCAGATACGCAGTATTTT.

Ten or more counts support this clonotype. The V gene is TRBV10-2, the J gene TRBJ1-4; D may be TRBD1 (6 bases). The CDR3 is 13 amino acids. Germline V gene lookup returns CDR1 WSHSY and CDR2 SAAADI. V lost 2 bases, J lost 7 bases, and 8 bases lay in between. The CDR3 sequence is CASSEPRGEKLFF. For the CDR3, the DNA is TGCGCCAGCAGTGAGCCCAGGGGTGAAAAACTGTTTTTT.

A word on this clonotype: Germline is not matched at one junction end, which may reflect a read error. In DNA form, the CDR3 reads TGTGCCAGCAGTGAGGACAGGACGGGCACAGATGCGCAGTATTTT. Translated: CASSEDRTGTDAQYF. V is TRBV2 and J is TRBJ2-3, with 7 bases matching TRBD1. The length of the CDR3 is 15 residues. CDR1 and CDR2 (germline): SNHLY, FYNNEI.

This clonotype was found many times. CDR3 in DNA: TGTGCCAGCAACTACAGGGTCCGGGAGCAGTTCTTC. Its translation: CASNYRVREQFF. The rearrangement uses TRBV5-6 and TRBJ2-1; D may be TRBD1 (6 bases). The V and J ends lost 6 bases and 10 bases respectively, with 14 bases between them. This CDR3 contains 12 residues. Germline CDR1 is SGHDT and CDR2 is YYEEEE.

This clonotype was counted ten times or more. The chain joins TRBV19 to TRBJ2-7; 9 nucleotides match TRBD1. J lost 2 bases, V lost 6 bases, and 5 bases had no gene match. The CDR3 loop spans 14 amino acids. The V gene's germline CDR1 is LNHDA and CDR2 SQIVND (reference sequence). The CDR3 loop reads CASSPDRGTYEQYF. In DNA form, the CDR3 reads TGTGCCAGTAGCCCCGACAGGGGGACCTACGAGCAGTACTTC.

The CDR3 DNA follows: TGTGCCAGCAGTCCCCATTCTGGGCAGAACACCGGGGAGCTGTTTTTT. Its translation is CASSPHSGQNTGELFF. The genes are TRBV28 and TRBJ2-2; D ambiguous. Germline V CDR1 and CDR2: MDHEN, SYDVKM. Trimming cost V 5 bases and J 1 base, with 14 bases left between them. The CDR3 consists of 16 residues.

In this sample, this clonotype turned up many times. The chain uses TRBV7-2 and TRBJ2-1; possible D gene TRBD1, 7 bases. There are 15 residues in the CDR3. From germline, CDR1 is SGHTA and CDR2 FQGNSA. V was shortened by 6 bases and J by 0 bases, with 12 bases between the two germline ends. CDR3 coding DNA: TGTGCCAGCAGGCGCGGGACAGTCTCCTACAATGAGCAGTTCTTC. Protein product: CASRRGTVSYNEQFF. Drawing the rest from reference TRBV7-2 and TRBJ2-1, the complete variable domain is GAGVSQSPSNKVTEKGKDVELRCDPISGHTALYWYRQSLGQGLEFLIYFQGNSAPDKSGLPSDRFSAERTGGSVSTLTIQRTQQEDSAVYLCASRRGTVSYNEQFFGPGTRLTVL.